These 9 T cell receptor beta chains share one sample of origin, sequenced in a study of metastatic and nonmetastatic thyroid tumors. TCRdb re-processed the PCR reads through MiXCR. Of 60,000 or so clones detected, just over 4% appear once; the ten largest clones hold around 20%. Every patient underwent thyroid surgery untreated. Sequenced material: blood. Source of these receptors: a female donor with papillary thyroid cancer or a benign thyroid nodule (not recorded which). Some clones in this sample may be carry-over from other donors' samples.

This clone was observed at least ten times. CDR3 region: CASSERGTQYF. DNA for the CDR3: TGTGCCAGCAGTGAGAGGGGTACGCAGTATTTT. V usage is TRBV6-1 and J usage is TRBJ2-3; D possibly uses TRBD1 or TRBD2 (5 bases each). CDR1 is MNHNS and CDR2 is SASEGT in the germline V gene. The CDR3 totals 11 residues. Trimming took 3 bases from V and 8 from J, leaving 6 bases between them.

In regard to this clone: The germline gene is not matched at one end of the junction; a read error may be the cause. The J gene is TRBJ2-1, the V gene TRBV24-1, with D possibly TRBD1 on 6 matching bases. The CDR3 runs to 14 residues. The germline CDR1 and CDR2 sequences are KGHDR and SFDVKD. For the CDR3, the DNA is TGTCCCACCAGCCCGGGACAAGTGATAAGGGGGCAGTTCTTC. Amino acid sequence: CPTSPGQVIRGQFF.

There are many counts of this clone. The J gene is TRBJ1-2, the V gene TRBV5-8; 8 nucleotides align to TRBD1. Trimming cost V 4 bases and J 8 bases; bases outside gene matches: 7. This CDR3 is 13 amino acids long. Germline CDR1 is SGHTS and CDR2 is YDEGEE. The CDR3 nucleotides are TGTGCCAGCAGCCGGACAGGGACGGGAGGCTACACCTTC. This sequence encodes CASSRTGTGGYTF. Together with reference TRBV5-8 and TRBJ1-2, the CDR3 gives the full variable domain: EAGVTQSPTHLIKTRGQQATLRCSPISGHTSVYWYQQALGLGLQFLLWYDEGEERNRGNFPPRFSGRQFPNYSSELNVNALELEDSALYLCASSRTGTGGYTFGSGTRLTVV.

This clone was picked up many times. The chain carries TRBV6-2 or TRBV6-3 and TRBJ1-5, with D unclear. Germline CDR1 and CDR2: MNHEY and SVGEGT. V gave up 5 bases and J gave up 3 bases, with 11 bases separating them. This CDR3 spans 14 amino acids. CDR3 sequence: CASSPPGNNQPQHF. As DNA, the CDR3 is TGTGCCAGCAGTCCGCCGGGAAACAATCAGCCCCAGCATTTT.

This clone was recorded at least ten times. The chain has TRBV4-1 and TRBJ2-3; D unclear. The germline V gene encodes CDR1 MGHRA and CDR2 YSYEKL. This CDR3 is built from 14 residues. Trimming left V 0 bases short and J 9 bases short, with 13 bases between. CDR3 sequence: CASSQEVVLRTQYF. In nucleotides, the CDR3 is TGCGCCAGCAGCCAAGAGGTAGTCCTTCGGACGCAGTATTTT.

Ten or more counts support this clone. The CDR3 loop reads CSARGIGDSEAFF. In DNA form, the CDR3 reads TGCAGTGCTAGAGGGATCGGGGATAGTGAAGCTTTCTTT. The chain employs TRBV20-1 and TRBJ1-1; D call uncertain. Germline values: CDR1 DFQATT, CDR2 SNEGSKA (reference sequence). The V and J ends lost 1 base and 7 bases respectively, with 13 bases between them. The length of the CDR3 is 13 residues.

This clone came up many times. The J gene is TRBJ2-4, the V gene TRBV27, with D unresolved. Per the germline V gene, CDR1 is MNHEY and CDR2 is SMNVEV (reference sequence). V was clipped by 4 bases and J by 6 bases, with 4 bases between them. The CDR3 length is 11 residues. CDR3 protein: CASSSGNIQYF. The CDR3 nucleotides read TGTGCCAGCAGTTCTGGAAACATTCAGTACTTC.

This clone appeared a few times. A read error is possible here, since a much larger clone lies one base away. Distinct nucleotide sequences in the sample also encode this CDR3. The V gene is TRBV10-2, the J gene TRBJ1-1; 7 positions match TRBD1. The CDR3 runs 13 residues. Germline CDR1 and CDR2: WSHSY and SAAADI. V lost 4 bases and J lost 5; bases outside the gene matches: 4. The CDR3 reads CASSAQGGTEAFF. CDR3 coding DNA: TGCGCCAGCAGTGCCCAGGGGGGTACTGAAGCTTTCTTT.

The table lists this clone with many counts. The V gene is TRBV6-4, the J gene TRBJ2-6; D remains ambiguous. Germline V lookup: CDR1 MRHNA, CDR2 SNTAGT. The CDR3 has 15 amino acids. Trimming removed 1 base at V and 2 bases at J, with 6 bases between. CDR3: CASSDWKTGANVLTF. DNA for the CDR3: TGTGCCAGCAGTGACTGGAAAACTGGGGCCAACGTCCTGACTTTC.